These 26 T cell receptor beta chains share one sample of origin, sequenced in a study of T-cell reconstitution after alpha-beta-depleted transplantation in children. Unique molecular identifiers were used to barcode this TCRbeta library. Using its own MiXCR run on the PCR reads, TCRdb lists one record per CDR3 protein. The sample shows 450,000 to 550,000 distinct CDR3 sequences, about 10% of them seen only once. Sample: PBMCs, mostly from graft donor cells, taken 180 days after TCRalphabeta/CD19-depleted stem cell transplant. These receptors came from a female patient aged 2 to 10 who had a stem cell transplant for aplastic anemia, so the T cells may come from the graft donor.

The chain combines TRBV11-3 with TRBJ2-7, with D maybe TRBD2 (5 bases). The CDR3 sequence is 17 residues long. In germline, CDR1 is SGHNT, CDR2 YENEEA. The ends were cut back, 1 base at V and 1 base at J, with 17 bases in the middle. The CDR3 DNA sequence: TGTGCCAGCAGCTTAGTCGGGCGGGCGGACCTTTCCTACGAGCAGTACTTC. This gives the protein CASSLVGRADLSYEQYF.

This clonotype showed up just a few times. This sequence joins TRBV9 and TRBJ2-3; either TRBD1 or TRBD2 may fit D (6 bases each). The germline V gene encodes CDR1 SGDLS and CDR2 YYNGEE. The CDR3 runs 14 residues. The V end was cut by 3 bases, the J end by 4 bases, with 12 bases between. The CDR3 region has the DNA TGTGCCAGCAGCGACCGAAGGGGGGCAGATACGCAGTATTTT. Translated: CASSDRRGADTQYF.

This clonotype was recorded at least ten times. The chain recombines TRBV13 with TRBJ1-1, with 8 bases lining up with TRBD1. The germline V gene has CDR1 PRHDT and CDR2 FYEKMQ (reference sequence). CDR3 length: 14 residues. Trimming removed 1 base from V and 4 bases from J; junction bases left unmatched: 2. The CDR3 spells CASSLEQGATEAFF. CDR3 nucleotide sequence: TGTGCCAGCAGCTTAGAGCAGGGGGCCACTGAAGCTTTCTTT.

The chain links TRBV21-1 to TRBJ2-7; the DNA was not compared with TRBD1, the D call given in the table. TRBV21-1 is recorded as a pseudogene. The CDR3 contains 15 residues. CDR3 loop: CASSKRDAGPYEQYV. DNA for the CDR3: TGTGCCAGCAGCAAAAGGGACGCGGGGCCCTACGAGCAGTACGTC.

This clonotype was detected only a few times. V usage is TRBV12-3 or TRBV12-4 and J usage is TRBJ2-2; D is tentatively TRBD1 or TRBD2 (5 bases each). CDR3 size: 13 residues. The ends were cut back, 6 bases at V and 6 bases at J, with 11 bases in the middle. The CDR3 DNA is TGTGCCAGCAGGGCAGGGAGTCCCGGGGAGCTGTTTTTT. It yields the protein CASRAGSPGELFF.

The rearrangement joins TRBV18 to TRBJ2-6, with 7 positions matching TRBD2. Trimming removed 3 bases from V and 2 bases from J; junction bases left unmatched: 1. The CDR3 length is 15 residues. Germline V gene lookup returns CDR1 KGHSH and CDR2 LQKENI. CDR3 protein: CASSPLAAGANVLTF. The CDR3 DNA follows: TGTGCCAGCTCACCTCTAGCGGCTGGGGCCAACGTCCTGACTTTC.

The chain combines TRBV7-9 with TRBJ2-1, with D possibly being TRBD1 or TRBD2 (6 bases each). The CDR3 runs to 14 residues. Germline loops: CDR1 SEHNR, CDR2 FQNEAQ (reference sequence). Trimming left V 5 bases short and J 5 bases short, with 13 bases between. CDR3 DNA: TGTGCCAGCAGCGGGGGGCCTCTAAACAATGAGCAGTTCTTC. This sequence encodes CASSGGPLNNEQFF. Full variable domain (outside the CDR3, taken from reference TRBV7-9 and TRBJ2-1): DTGVSQNPRHKITKRGQNVTFRCDPISEHNRLYWYRQTLGQGPEFLTYFQNEAQLEKSRLLSDRFSAERPKGSFSTLEIQRTEQGDSAMYLCASSGGPLNNEQFFGPGTRLTVL.

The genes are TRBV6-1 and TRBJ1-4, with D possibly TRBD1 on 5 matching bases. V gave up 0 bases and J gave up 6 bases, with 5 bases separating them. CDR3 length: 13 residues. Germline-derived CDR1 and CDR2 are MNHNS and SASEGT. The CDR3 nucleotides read TGTGCCAGCAGTGAAGCGGGGCATGAAAAACTGTTTTTT. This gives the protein CASSEAGHEKLFF.

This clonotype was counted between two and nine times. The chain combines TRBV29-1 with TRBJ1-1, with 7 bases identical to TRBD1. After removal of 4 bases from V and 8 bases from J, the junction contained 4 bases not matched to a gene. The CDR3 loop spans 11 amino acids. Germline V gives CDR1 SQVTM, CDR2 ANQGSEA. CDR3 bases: TGCAGCGTTGCCGACAGGGTCGAAGCTTTCTTT. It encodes CSVADRVEAFF.

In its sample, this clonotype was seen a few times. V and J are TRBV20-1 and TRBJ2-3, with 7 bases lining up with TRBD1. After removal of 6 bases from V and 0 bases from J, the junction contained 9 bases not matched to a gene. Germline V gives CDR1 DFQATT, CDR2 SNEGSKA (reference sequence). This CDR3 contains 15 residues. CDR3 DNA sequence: TGCAGTGCCCGGAACCCGGGACAGAGCACAGATACGCAGTATTTT. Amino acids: CSARNPGQSTDTQYF.

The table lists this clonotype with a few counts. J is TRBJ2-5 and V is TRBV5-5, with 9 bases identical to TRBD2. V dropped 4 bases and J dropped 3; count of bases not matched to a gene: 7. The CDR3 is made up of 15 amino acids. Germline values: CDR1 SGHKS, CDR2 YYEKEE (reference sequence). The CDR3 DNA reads TGTGCCAGCAGCATAAGGCCTAGCGGGAAAGAGACCCAGTACTTC. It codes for CASSIRPSGKETQYF.

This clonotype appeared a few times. The CDR3 region has the DNA TGTGCCTCCGGGGGCGCAGGCTCGTACCAAGAGACCCAGTACTTC. Translated: CASGGAGSYQETQYF. The rearrangement links TRBV10-3 to TRBJ2-5; D possibly uses TRBD1 or TRBD2 (6 bases each). Trimming left V 11 bases short and J 0 bases short, with 19 bases between. The CDR3 covers 15 residues. Germline CDR1 and CDR2: ENHRY and SYGVKD.

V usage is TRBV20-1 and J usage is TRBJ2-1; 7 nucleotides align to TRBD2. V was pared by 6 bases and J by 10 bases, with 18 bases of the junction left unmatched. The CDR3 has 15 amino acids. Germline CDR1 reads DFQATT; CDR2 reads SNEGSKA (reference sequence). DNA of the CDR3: TGCAGTGCGCCCGAACCCAGACTAGCAGTCTGGGAGCAGTTCTTC. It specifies CSAPEPRLAVWEQFF.

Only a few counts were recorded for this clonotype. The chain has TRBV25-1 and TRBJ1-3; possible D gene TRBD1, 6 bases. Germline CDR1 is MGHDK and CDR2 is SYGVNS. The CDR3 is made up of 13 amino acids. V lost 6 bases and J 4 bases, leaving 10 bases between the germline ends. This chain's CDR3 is CASSRGYGNTIYF. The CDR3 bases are TGTGCCAGCAGCAGGGGATACGGAAACACCATATATTTT.

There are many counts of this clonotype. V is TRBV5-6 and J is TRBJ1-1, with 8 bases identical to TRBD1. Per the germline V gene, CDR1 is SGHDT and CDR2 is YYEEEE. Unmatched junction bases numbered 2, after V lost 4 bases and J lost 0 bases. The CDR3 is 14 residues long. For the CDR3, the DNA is TGTGCCAGCAGCGGACAGGGAGTGAACACTGAAGCTTTCTTT. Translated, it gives CASSGQGVNTEAFF.

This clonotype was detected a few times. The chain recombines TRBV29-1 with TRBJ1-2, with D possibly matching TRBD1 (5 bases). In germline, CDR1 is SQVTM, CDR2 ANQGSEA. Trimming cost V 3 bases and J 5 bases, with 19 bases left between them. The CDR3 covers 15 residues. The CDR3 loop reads CSVEGGSVQPYGYTF. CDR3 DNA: TGCAGCGTTGAGGGGGGGAGCGTCCAACCTTATGGCTACACCTTC.

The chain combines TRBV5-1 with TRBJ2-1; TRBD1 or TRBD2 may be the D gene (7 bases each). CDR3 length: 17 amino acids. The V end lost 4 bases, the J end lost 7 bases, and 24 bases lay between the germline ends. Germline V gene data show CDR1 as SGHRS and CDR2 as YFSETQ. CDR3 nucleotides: TGCGCCAGCAGCCTCAGTGATAGCGGGCCACAGGGGAATGAGCAGTTCTTC. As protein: CASSLSDSGPQGNEQFF.

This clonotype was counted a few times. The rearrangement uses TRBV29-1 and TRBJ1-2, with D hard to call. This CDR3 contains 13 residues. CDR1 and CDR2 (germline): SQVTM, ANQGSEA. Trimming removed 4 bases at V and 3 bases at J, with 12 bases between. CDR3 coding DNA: TGCAGCGTTGTGAGAGGTCCCGACTATGGCTACACCTTC. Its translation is CSVVRGPDYGYTF.

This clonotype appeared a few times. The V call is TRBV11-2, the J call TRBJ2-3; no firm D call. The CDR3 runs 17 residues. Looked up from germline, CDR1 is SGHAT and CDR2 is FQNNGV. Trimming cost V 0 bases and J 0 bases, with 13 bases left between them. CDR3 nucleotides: TGTGCCAGCAGCTTAGATCCGCGCCAGTCAAGCACAGATACGCAGTATTTT. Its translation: CASSLDPRQSSTDTQYF.

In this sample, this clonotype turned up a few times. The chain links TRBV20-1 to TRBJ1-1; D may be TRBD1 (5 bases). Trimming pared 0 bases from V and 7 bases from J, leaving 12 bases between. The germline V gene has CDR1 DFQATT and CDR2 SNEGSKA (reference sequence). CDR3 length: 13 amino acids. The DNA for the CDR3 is TGCAGTGCTAGAGACAGGGCAAGACTTGAAGCTTTCTTT. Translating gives CSARDRARLEAFF.

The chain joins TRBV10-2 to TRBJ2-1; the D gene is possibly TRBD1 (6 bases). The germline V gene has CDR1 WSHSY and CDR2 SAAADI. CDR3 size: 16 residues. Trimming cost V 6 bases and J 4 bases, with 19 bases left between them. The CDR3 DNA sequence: TGCGCCAGCAGCTTGTCACAGGGCCACGCTTACAATGAGCAGTTCTTC. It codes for CASSLSQGHAYNEQFF.

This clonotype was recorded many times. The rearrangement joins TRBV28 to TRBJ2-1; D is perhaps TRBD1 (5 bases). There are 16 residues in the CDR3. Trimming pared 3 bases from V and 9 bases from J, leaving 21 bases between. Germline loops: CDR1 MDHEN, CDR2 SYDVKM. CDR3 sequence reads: CASSFQGSIESGEQFF. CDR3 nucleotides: TGTGCCAGCAGTTTCCAGGGATCGATCGAATCGGGTGAGCAGTTCTTC. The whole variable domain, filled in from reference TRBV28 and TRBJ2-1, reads DVKVTQSSRYLVKRTGEKVFLECVQDMDHENMFWYRQDPGLGLRLIYFSYDVKMKEKGDIPEGYSVSREKKERFSLILESASTNQTSMYLCASSFQGSIESGEQFFGPGTRLTVL.

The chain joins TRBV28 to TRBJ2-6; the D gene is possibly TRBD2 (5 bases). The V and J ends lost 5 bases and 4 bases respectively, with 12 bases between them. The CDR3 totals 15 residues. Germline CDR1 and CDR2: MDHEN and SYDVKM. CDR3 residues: CASSPRASGANVLTF. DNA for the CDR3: TGTGCCAGCAGTCCGAGGGCTTCAGGGGCCAACGTCCTGACTTTC.

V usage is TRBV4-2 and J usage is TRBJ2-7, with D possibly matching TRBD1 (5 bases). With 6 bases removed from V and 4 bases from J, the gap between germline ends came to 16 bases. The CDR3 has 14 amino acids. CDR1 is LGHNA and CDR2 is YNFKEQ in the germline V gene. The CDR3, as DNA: TGTGCCAGCAGTCGTCCGGATGGGGCTTACGAGCAGTACTTC. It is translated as CASSRPDGAYEQYF.

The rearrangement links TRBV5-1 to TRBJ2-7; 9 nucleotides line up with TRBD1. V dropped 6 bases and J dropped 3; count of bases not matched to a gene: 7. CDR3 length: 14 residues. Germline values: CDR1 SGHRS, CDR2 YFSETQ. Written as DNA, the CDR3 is TGCGCCAGCACCCCCTCGGGACAGGGCTACGAGCAGTACTTC. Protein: CASTPSGQGYEQYF.

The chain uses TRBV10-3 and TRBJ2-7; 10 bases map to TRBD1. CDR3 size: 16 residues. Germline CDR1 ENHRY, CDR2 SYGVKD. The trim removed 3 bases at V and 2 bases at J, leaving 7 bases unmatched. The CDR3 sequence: CAISDTPGTGAYEQYF. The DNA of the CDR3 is TGTGCCATCAGTGATACCCCCGGGACAGGGGCCTACGAGCAGTACTTC.